A selection of T cell receptor beta chains follows, all from one sample in a study of T cell repertoires in cytomegalovirus infection. TCRdb re-called the reads through MiXCR, storing one row per CDR3 protein. The sample gives about 260,000 distinct CDR3 sequences, roughly 13% of which show up once; 8.8% is in the top ten. Sequencing input: PBMCs. The receptors shown here come from a human donor in good health (CMV status not recorded). Some clones in this sample may be carry-over from other donors' samples. The CDR3 runs from the conserved cysteine through the conserved F or W. The D gene is left open where the match is weak. Some rows mark clone size as missing; the rest say once, few, many or name a class of expanded clone.

D gene	V gene	J gene	clone size	CDR3 DNA	CDR3 protein
NA	TRBV7-2	TRBJ1-1	many	TGTGCCAGCAGCTCCTGGGACCGGCAAGCTTTCTTT	CASSSWDRQAFF
NA	TRBV7-2	TRBJ2-2	many	TGTGCCAGCAGCTTACGGGGCACCGGGGAGCTGTTTTTT	CASSLRGTGELFF
NA	TRBV12-3/TRBV12-4	TRBJ1-2	many	TGTGCCAGCAGTTTAGTAGGGATCTATGGCTACACCTTC	CASSLVGIYGYTF
TRBD2	TRBV5-1	TRBJ2-7	few	TGCGCCAGCAGCTTGGGGGCAGGGAGGGGCGAGCAGTACTTC	CASSLGAGRGEQYF
NA	TRBV29-1	TRBJ2-7	few	TGCAGCGTTGCAGAGTCGAGCTCCTACGAGCAGTACTTC	CSVAESSSYEQYF
NA	TRBV12-3/TRBV12-4	TRBJ1-5	many	TGTGCCAGCAGTTTATTGGGGCGTAATCAGCCCCAGCATTTT	CASSLLGRNQPQHF
NA	TRBV11-2	TRBJ1-2	many	TGTGCCAGCAGCTTTGGGCCCCTCTACTATGGCTACACCTTC	CASSFGPLYYGYTF
NA	TRBV20-1	TRBJ2-1	few	TGCAGTGCTAGCGGTGACGGGAGCTCCTACAATGAGCAGTTCTTC	CSASGDGSSYNEQFF
NA	TRBV7-3	TRBJ2-3	NA	TGTGCCAGCAGCTTAACAAGGGAGGCAGATACGCAGTATTTT	CASSLTREADTQYF
NA	TRBV28	TRBJ1-2	many	TGTGCCAGCAGTTTATATTTAGGCGGTGGCTACACCTTC	CASSLYLGGGYTF
TRBD1	TRBV7-9	TRBJ1-1	NA	TGTGCCAGCAGCTTAGGGACAGGGAAGAACACTGAAGCTTTCTTT	CASSLGTGKNTEAFF
TRBD1	TRBV27	TRBJ2-1	few	TGTGCCAGCAGTCCCACGGGACAGGGACAATACAATGAGCAGTTCTTC	CASSPTGQGQYNEQFF
TRBD1	TRBV12-3/TRBV12-4	TRBJ2-5	NA	TGTGCCAGCAGCTCCGGGACAGGGGGTAGTCGGCAAGAGACCCAGTACTTC	CASSSGTGGSRQETQYF
NA	TRBV7-9	TRBJ1-5	many	TGTGCCAGCAGCTTAGGGAGCGCCCAGGGCGCGGGTGGAATCAATCAGCCCCAGCATTTT	CASSLGSAQGAGGINQPQHF
NA	TRBV2	TRBJ1-2	NA	TGTGCCAGCAGGCCAGGTGACGACACCTTC	CASRPGDDTF
TRBD2	TRBV7-2	TRBJ2-1	many	TGTGCCAGCAGCTTAGTAGCACTGGGGGCGGGAGGGTCCTACAATGAGCAGTTCTTC	CASSLVALGAGGSYNEQFF
NA	TRBV6-2/TRBV6-3	TRBJ2-2	many	TGTGCCAGCAGTCACAGGGGAGGCGACACCGGGGAGCTGTTTTTT	CASSHRGGDTGELFF
NA	TRBV7-2	TRBJ1-1	many	TGTGCCAGCAGCAGACAGCCCATGAACACTGAAGCTTTCTTT	CASSRQPMNTEAFF
TRBD1	TRBV7-2	TRBJ1-1	many	TGTGCCAGCAGCTCGACAGGGGGGGGACGGGCTTTCTTT	CASSSTGGGRAFF
TRBD1	TRBV20-1	TRBJ2-7	few	TGCAGTGCTAGAGATTTAGGGACCGGGACAGAACAGCAGTACTTC	CSARDLGTGTEQQYF
NA	TRBV7-8	TRBJ2-7	many	TGTGCCAGCAGCTCCCCCGGGACATCCTACGAGCAGTACTTC	CASSSPGTSYEQYF